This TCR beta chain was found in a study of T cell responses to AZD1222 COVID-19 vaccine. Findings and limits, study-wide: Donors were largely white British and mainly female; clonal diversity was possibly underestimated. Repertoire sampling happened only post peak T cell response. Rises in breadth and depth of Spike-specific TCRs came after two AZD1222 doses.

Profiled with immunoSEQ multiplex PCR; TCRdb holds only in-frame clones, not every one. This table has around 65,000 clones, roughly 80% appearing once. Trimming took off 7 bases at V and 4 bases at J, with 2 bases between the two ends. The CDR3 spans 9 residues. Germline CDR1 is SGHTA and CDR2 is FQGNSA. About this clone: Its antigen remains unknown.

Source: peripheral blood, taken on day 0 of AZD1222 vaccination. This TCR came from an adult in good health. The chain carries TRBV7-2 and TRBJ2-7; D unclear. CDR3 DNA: TGTGCCAGCATGTACGAGCAGTACTTC. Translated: CASMYEQYF.